This entry is about one T cell receptor beta chain. Antigen specificity is unknown. Trimming left V 4 bases short and J 1 base short, with 11 bases between. There are 15 residues in the CDR3. CDR1 and CDR2 (germline): SGHDT, YYEEEE. Libraries were prepared by immunoSEQ multiplex PCR; TCRdb keeps only in-frame clonotypes and omits some of them. The sample lists some 2 million clones; about 95% were seen once. Positive CCR7 selection of CD45RO-negative cells yielded the naive CD8 cells, and terminally differentiated effector memory CD45RA+ cells were excluded. Adults of Caucasian background living in Nashville, Tennessee made up all donors. The source of the sample is a study of shared clonotypes between healthy human individuals. Study findings and constraints: Rarefaction exposed incomplete sorted-subset sequencing despite large depth.

This rearrangement joins TRBV5-6 to TRBJ1-4; D is ambiguous. The material sequenced was naive CD8+ T cells sorted from blood. The sequence was obtained from a man in his late teens or twenties in good health. CDR3 sequence: CASSASPGTNEKLFF. The CDR3 nucleotides are TGTGCCAGCAGCGCCTCCCCGGGAACTAATGAAAAACTGTTTTTT. The whole variable domain, remainder taken from reference TRBV5-6 and TRBJ1-4, is DAGVTQSPTHLIKTRGQQVTLRCSPKSGHDTVSWYQQALGQGPQFIFQYYEEEERQRGNFPDRFSGHQFPNYSSELNVNALLLGDSALYLCASSASPGTNEKLFFGSGTQLSVL.